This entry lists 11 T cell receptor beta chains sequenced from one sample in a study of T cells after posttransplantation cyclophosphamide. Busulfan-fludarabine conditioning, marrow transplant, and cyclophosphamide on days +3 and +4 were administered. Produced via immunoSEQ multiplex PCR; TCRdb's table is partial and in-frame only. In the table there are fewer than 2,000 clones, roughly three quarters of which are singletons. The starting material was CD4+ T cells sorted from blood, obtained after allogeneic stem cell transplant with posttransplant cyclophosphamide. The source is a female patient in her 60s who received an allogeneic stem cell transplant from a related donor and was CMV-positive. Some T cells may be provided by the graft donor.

CDR3 sequence (DNA): TGTGCCAGCAGCGTAGGTCCGGGGGGCAACTATGGCTACACCTTC. Amino acid sequence: CASSVGPGGNYGYTF. This rearrangement joins TRBV9 to TRBJ1-2; D perhaps matches TRBD1 (6 bases). The CDR3 sequence is 15 residues long. With 0 bases removed from V and 2 bases from J, the gap between germline ends came to 11 bases. CDR1 SGDLS and CDR2 YYNGEE come from the germline V gene.

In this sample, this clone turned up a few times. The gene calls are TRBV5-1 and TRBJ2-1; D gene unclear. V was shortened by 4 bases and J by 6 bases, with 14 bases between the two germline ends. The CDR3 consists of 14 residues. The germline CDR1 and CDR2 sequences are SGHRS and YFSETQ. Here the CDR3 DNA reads TGCGCCAGCAGCGACTTCCCGCCGGGCAATGAGCAGTTCTTC. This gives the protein CASSDFPPGNEQFF.

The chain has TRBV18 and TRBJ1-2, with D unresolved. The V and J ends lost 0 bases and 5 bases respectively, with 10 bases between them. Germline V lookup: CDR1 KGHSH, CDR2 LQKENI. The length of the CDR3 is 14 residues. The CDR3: CASSPPAPSYGYTF. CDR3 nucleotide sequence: TGTGCCAGCTCACCACCGGCCCCTTCATATGGCTACACCTTC.

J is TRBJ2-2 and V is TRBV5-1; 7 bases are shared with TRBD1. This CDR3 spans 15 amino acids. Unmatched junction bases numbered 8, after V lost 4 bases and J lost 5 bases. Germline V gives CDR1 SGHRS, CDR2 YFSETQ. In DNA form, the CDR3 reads TGCGCCAGCAGCCGAATGACAGGGTATACCGGGGAGCTGTTTTTT. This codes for CASSRMTGYTGELFF.

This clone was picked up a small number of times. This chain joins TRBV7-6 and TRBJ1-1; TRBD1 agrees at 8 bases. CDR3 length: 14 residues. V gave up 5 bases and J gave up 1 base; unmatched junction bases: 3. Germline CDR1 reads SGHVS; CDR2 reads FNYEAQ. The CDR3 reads CASSKGQGNTEAFF. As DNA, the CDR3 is TGTGCCAGCAGCAAAGGACAGGGGAACACTGAAGCTTTCTTT.

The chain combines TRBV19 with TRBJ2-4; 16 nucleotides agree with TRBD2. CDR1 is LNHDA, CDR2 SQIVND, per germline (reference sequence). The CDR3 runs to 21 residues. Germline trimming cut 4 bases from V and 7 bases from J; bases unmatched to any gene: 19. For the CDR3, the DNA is TGTGCCAGTAGTAAGAACAGGTTTACAGGGACTAGCGGGAGGGCCGGGAACATTCAGTACTTC. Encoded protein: CASSKNRFTGTSGRAGNIQYF.

The CDR3 sequence is CARSHTGTGGSEQYF. CDR3 nucleotide sequence: TGTGCCAGAAGCCACACCGGGACAGGGGGCTCCGAGCAGTACTTC. The chain carries TRBV5-3 and TRBJ2-7, with 12 bases that match TRBD1. TRBV5-3 is known as an ORF, though its function is uncertain. The CDR3 extends over 15 amino acids. V lost 4 bases to trimming and J lost 6 bases; unmatched junction nucleotides: 8.

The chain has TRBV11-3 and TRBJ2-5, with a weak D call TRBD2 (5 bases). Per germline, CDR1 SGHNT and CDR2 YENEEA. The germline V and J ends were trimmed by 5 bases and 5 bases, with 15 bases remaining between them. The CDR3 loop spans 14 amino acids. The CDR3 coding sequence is TGTGCCAGCAGCATCGGACGGGGTTTGGAGACCCAGTACTTC. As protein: CASSIGRGLETQYF.

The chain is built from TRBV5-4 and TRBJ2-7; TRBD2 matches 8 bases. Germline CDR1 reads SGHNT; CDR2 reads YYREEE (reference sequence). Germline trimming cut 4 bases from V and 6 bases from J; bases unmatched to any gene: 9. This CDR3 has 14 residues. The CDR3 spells CASSPGLVLSEQYF. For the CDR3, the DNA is TGTGCCAGCAGCCCGGGACTAGTTCTAAGCGAGCAGTACTTC. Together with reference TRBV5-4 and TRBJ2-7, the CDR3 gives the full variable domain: ETGVTQSPTHLIKTRGQQVTLRCSSQSGHNTVSWYQQALGQGPQFIFQYYREEENGRGNFPPRFSGLQFPNYSSELNVNALELDDSALYLCASSPGLVLSEQYFGPGTRLTVT.

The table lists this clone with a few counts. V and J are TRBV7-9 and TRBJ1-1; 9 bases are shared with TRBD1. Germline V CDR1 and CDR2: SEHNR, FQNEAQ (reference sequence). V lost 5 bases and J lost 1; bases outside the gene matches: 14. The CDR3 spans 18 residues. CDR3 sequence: CASSPPAGTGHANTEAFF. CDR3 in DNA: TGTGCCAGCAGCCCGCCGGCGGGGACAGGGCATGCGAACACTGAAGCTTTCTTT. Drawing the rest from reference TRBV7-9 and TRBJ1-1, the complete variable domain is DTGVSQNPRHKITKRGQNVTFRCDPISEHNRLYWYRQTLGQGPEFLTYFQNEAQLEKSRLLSDRFSAERPKGSFSTLEIQRTEQGDSAMYLCASSPPAGTGHANTEAFFGQGTRLTVV.

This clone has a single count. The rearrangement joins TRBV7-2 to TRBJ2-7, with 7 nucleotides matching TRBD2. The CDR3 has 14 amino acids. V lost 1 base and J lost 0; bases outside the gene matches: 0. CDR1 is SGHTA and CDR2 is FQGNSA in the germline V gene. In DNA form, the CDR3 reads TGTGCCAGCAGCTTAGGGGGGGGCTCCTACGAGCAGTACTTC. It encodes CASSLGGGSYEQYF.